This T cell receptor (beta chain) derives from a study of blood T cell repertoires in COVID-19. About the research overall: Acute and convalescent COVID-19 samples came from the United States, Italy and Spain.

Per the original methods: Amplification from reference gene primers served as the basis for estimated nucleated cell counts. Profiling relied on immunoSEQ multiplex PCR, and the TCRdb table lists in-frame clones only, not all of them. Clonal size and the V and J genes are those of that table, whereas D and trimming came from the DNA. The top ten clones hold 18% of a sample with about 330,000 clones, 92% of them seen once. Germline assignment: CDR1 KGHSH and CDR2 LQKENI. The V end lost 3 bases, the J end lost 9 bases, and 12 bases lay between the germline ends. The CDR3 consists of 13 residues. The sequence came from a woman aged 25 to 39 who had recovered from COVID-19. The rearrangement links TRBV18 to TRBJ2-1; D is uncertain. Sequences were obtained from PBMCs or T cells enriched from blood (not recorded which). This CDR3 reads CASSPTQNGEQFF. CDR3 in DNA: TGTGCCAGCTCACCGACTCAAAACGGTGAGCAGTTCTTC.